What follows describes a single T cell receptor beta chain. This specimen belongs to a study of blood T cells in healthy people across ages. CDR1 is SGHRS and CDR2 is YFSETQ in the germline V gene. There are 10 residues in the CDR3. V lost 7 bases and J 10 bases, leaving 9 bases between the germline ends. Next came a second PCR, run for about 7 to 12 cycles, which used a sample-barcoded 5' primer along with a J-beta primer mix. TCRdb redid the calling of the 5' RACE reads with MiXCR, one entry per CDR3 protein. Here the sample spans over 950,000 distinct CDR3 sequences, approximately 50% being singletons.

The sequence came from a woman aged 60-70 years in good health. Sequenced input: blood. This chain links TRBV5-1 with TRBJ2-1, with unresolved D. The CDR3 DNA sequence: TGCGCCAGCGGTGACGGAGAGCAGTTCTTC. Its protein is CASGDGEQFF.